The T cell receptor beta chain under discussion was sequenced for a study of blood T cell repertoires in COVID-19. Study-level information: PBMCs, B-cell-depleted T cells, or T cells were the source of the cDNA or gDNA that made up the material.

Produced via immunoSEQ multiplex PCR; TCRdb's table is partial and in-frame only. This sample has around 260,000 clones, with 80% to 95% found just once. In Seattle, patients joined the study during active infection and were tracked longitudinally. Germline V gives CDR1 SGHRS, CDR2 YFSETQ. This CDR3 contains 18 residues. The trim removed 3 bases at V and 4 bases at J, leaving 8 bases unmatched. This chain connects TRBV5-1 to TRBJ2-2, with 14 bases fitting TRBD2. Sample: peripheral blood. The receptor's source is a woman in her 30s with COVID-19, enrolled during active disease. CDR3: CASSSIPGTSGSTGELFF. CDR3 sequence (DNA): TGCGCCAGCAGCTCTATACCCGGGACTAGCGGGAGCACCGGGGAGCTGTTTTTT.